This T cell receptor beta chain was captured by sequencing in a study of cytomegalovirus exposure and HLA in healthy donors. General study results and limits: What TCR beta sequences reportedly achieved was accurate prediction of HLA-A and HLA-B alleles in most subjects. TCR beta V- and J-gene trimming, according to a later analysis, was linked to a missense DCLRE1C variant.

About this clone itself: Its specificity is not known.

When sampled, the donors appeared nominally healthy, though they likely had unrecorded immune exposures. The PCR used 60 Vbeta and 13 Jbeta primers. The assay was immunoSEQ multiplex PCR, and TCRdb's table has in-frame clones only and misses some. The sample includes 60,000 to 100,000 clones, under 80% of them seen just once. Sequencing was done on a sample of PBMCs. The sequence was collected from a man aged 35-49 years in good health and CMV-seronegative.

The CDR3 DNA is TGTGCCAGTAGTATAAGGCTCAGGGTAACCTCCTCTGGGGCCAACGTCCTGACTTTC. This sequence encodes CASSIRLRVTSSGANVLTF. This chain links TRBV19 with TRBJ2-6; maybe TRBD1 (5 bases). The germline gives CDR1 LNHDA, CDR2 SQIVND (reference sequence). V gave up 2 bases and J gave up 0 bases, with 17 bases separating them. The CDR3 is 19 residues long.